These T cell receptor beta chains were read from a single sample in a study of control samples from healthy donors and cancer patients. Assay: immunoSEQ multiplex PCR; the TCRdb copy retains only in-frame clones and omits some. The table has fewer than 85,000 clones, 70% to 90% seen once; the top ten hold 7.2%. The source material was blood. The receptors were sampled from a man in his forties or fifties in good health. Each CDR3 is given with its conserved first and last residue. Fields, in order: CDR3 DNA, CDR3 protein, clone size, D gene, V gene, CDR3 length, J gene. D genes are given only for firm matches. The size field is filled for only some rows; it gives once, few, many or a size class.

CDR3nt: TGTGCCAGCAGCGCGGGGGGGCTTTACAATGAGCAGTTCTTC; CDR3aa: CASSAGGLYNEQFF; abundance: NA; d_gene: TRBD2; v_gene: TRBV5-4; len: 14; j_gene: TRBJ2-1
CDR3nt: TGCAGCGTCGACAGCGGGACAGGGGCCCTCTCTGGGGCCAACGTCCTGACTTTC; CDR3aa: CSVDSGTGALSGANVLTF; abundance: NA; d_gene: TRBD1; v_gene: TRBV29-1; len: 18; j_gene: TRBJ2-6
CDR3nt: TGTGCCAGCTCACCACGCGGGTTTGCAAGCACAGATACGCAGTATTTT; CDR3aa: CASSPRGFASTDTQYF; abundance: once; d_gene: NA; v_gene: TRBV18; len: 16; j_gene: TRBJ2-3
CDR3nt: TGTGCCAGCGCCCCAAGTCGGGGTTTCACCGGGGAGCTGTTTTTT; CDR3aa: CASAPSRGFTGELFF; abundance: NA; d_gene: NA; v_gene: TRBV18; len: 15; j_gene: TRBJ2-2
CDR3nt: TGTGCCAGCAGGAGTGGGGGGTTCTATTATGGCTACACCTTC; CDR3aa: CASRSGGFYYGYTF; abundance: once; d_gene: NA; v_gene: TRBV27; len: 14; j_gene: TRBJ1-2
CDR3nt: TGTGCCAGCAGCTCCTTAATCGCAGATGCAGATACGCAGTATTTT; CDR3aa: CASSSLIADADTQYF; abundance: NA; d_gene: NA; v_gene: TRBV7-9; len: 15; j_gene: TRBJ2-3
CDR3nt: TGTGCCAGCAGCCCCAGGACTACAGTCAATGAGCAGTTCTTC; CDR3aa: CASSPRTTVNEQFF; abundance: NA; d_gene: NA; v_gene: TRBV11-2; len: 14; j_gene: TRBJ2-1
CDR3nt: TGTGCCAGCAGCCTGGTGGGCGGGAACACTGAAGCTTTCTTT; CDR3aa: CASSLVGGNTEAFF; abundance: once; d_gene: NA; v_gene: TRBV7-9; len: 14; j_gene: TRBJ1-1
CDR3nt: TGTGCCAGCGAGGGGACCGCCAGCTCCTACAATGAGCAGTTCTTC; CDR3aa: CASEGTASSYNEQFF; abundance: NA; d_gene: NA; v_gene: TRBV7-9; len: 15; j_gene: TRBJ2-1
CDR3nt: TGTGCCACCAGTGATTTGAGGACAGCGATCGGGCCCCAGCATTTT; CDR3aa: CATSDLRTAIGPQHF; abundance: once; d_gene: NA; v_gene: TRBV24-1; len: 15; j_gene: TRBJ1-5
CDR3nt: TGCGCCAGCAGCCAAGATCTGAGTAGCGGGGGGGAAGAGACCCAGTACTTC; CDR3aa: CASSQDLSSGGEETQYF; abundance: once; d_gene: TRBD2; v_gene: TRBV4-3; len: 17; j_gene: TRBJ2-5
CDR3nt: TGTGCCAGCAGCTCCGCGGGCGGGAGCAATCAGCCCCAGCATTTT; CDR3aa: CASSSAGGSNQPQHF; abundance: NA; d_gene: NA; v_gene: TRBV7-9; len: 15; j_gene: TRBJ1-5
CDR3nt: TGTGCCAGCAGTGAAGGGGGGATAGTCCCCTACACAGATACGCAGTATTTT; CDR3aa: CASSEGGIVPYTDTQYF; abundance: once; d_gene: NA; v_gene: TRBV6-1; len: 17; j_gene: TRBJ2-3
CDR3nt: TGTGCCAGCAGCCAAGATAAAGCATGGGATAACTATGGCTACACCTTC; CDR3aa: CASSQDKAWDNYGYTF; abundance: NA; d_gene: NA; v_gene: TRBV4-2; len: 16; j_gene: TRBJ1-2
CDR3nt: TGTGCCAGCAGCCAAGGACAGGGTAGTGGCTACACCTTC; CDR3aa: CASSQGQGSGYTF; abundance: NA; d_gene: TRBD1; v_gene: TRBV3-1/TRBV3-2; len: 13; j_gene: TRBJ1-2
CDR3nt: TGTGCCAGCAGTGTCGACGGGACAGCCACTGAAGCTTTCTTT; CDR3aa: CASSVDGTATEAFF; abundance: NA; d_gene: TRBD1; v_gene: TRBV2; len: 14; j_gene: TRBJ1-1
CDR3nt: TGTGCCAGCAGCCAAGGGGGGCTAGGGTCTATGCGGCAGTACTTC; CDR3aa: CASSQGGLGSMRQYF; abundance: NA; d_gene: NA; v_gene: TRBV14; len: 15; j_gene: TRBJ2-7
CDR3nt: TGTGCCAGCAGCCAAGATACTAGGTGGGGCAGGGGAGGCGAGCAGTACTTC; CDR3aa: CASSQDTRWGRGGEQYF; abundance: NA; d_gene: NA; v_gene: TRBV14; len: 17; j_gene: TRBJ2-7
CDR3nt: TGTGCCAGCAGCTTGGATATCCAGGGCTACTATGGCTACACCTTC; CDR3aa: CASSLDIQGYYGYTF; abundance: NA; d_gene: NA; v_gene: TRBV5-5; len: 15; j_gene: TRBJ1-2
CDR3nt: TGCGCCAGCCAGGAGGGGCCAGCTAACTATGGCTACACCTTC; CDR3aa: CASQEGPANYGYTF; abundance: NA; d_gene: NA; v_gene: TRBV5-1; len: 14; j_gene: TRBJ1-2
CDR3nt: TGTGCCAGCAGCTTAATCGCCGGCCCTGACAGGGTAAATTCACCCCTCCACTTT; CDR3aa: CASSLIAGPDRVNSPLHF; abundance: NA; d_gene: TRBD1; v_gene: TRBV7-6; len: 18; j_gene: TRBJ1-6
CDR3nt: TGCAGCGTTGGAGTTACAGGGCCCGGGTCTGAAGCTTTCTTT; CDR3aa: CSVGVTGPGSEAFF; abundance: NA; d_gene: NA; v_gene: TRBV29-1; len: 14; j_gene: TRBJ1-1